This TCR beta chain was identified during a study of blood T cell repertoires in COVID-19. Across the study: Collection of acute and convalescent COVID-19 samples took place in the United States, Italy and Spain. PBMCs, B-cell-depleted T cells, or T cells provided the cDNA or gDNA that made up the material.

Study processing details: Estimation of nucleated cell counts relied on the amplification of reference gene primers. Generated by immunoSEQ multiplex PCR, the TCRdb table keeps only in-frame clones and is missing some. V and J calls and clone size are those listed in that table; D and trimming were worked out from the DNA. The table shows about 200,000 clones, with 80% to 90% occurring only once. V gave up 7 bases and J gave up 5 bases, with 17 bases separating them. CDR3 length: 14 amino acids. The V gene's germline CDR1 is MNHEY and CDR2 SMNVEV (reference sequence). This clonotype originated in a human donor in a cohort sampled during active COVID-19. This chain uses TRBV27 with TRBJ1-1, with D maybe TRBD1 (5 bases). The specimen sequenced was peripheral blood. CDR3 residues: CASTVTQGSTEAFF. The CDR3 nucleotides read TGTGCCAGCACCGTGACCCAGGGAAGTACTGAAGCTTTCTTT.